What follows are 17 T cell receptor beta chains derived from one specimen sequenced in a study of CD8 T cells in ankylosing spondylitis. TCRdb used MiXCR to reprocess the 5' RACE reads, holding one entry per CDR3 protein. The data contain around 100,000 distinct CDR3 sequences, about 24% of them seen just once; the ten biggest clones take up more than 9%. Sequencing input: synovial fluid, either unsorted or a sorted T cell fraction (not recorded which). These receptors came from a male donor with ankylosing spondylitis.

CDR3: CASSLVWDTEAFF. Here the CDR3 DNA reads TGTGCCAGCAGCTTAGTCTGGGACACTGAAGCTTTCTTT. The V and J genes are TRBV11-2 and TRBJ1-1, with D hard to call. Between the trimmed V and J ends, which lost 1 base and 3 bases, there was a span of 6 bases. Germline CDR1 reads SGHAT; CDR2 reads FQNNGV. CDR3 length: 13 residues.

The V and J genes are TRBV12-5 and TRBJ2-1, with a tentative D call TRBD1 (6 bases). The CDR3 sequence is 17 residues long. Trimming cost V 2 bases and J 4 bases, with 18 bases left between them. Per the germline V gene, CDR1 is LGHNT and CDR2 is FRNRAP. The CDR3 spells CASGLPPRTGFYNEQFF. The CDR3 bases are TGTGCTAGTGGTTTGCCACCCCGAACAGGGTTTTACAATGAGCAGTTCTTC.

This clonotype was seen only a few times. The rearrangement uses TRBV6-1 and TRBJ2-7; D unresolved. With 2 bases removed from V and 3 bases from J, the gap between germline ends came to 8 bases. This CDR3 is built from 13 residues. The germline V gene encodes CDR1 MNHNS and CDR2 SASEGT. The CDR3 DNA reads as TGTGCCAGCAGTGAAATGGGGTACTACGAGCAGTACTTC. Translating it yields CASSEMGYYEQYF.

V is TRBV4-1 and J is TRBJ1-4; perhaps TRBD1 as D (5 bases). The V gene lost 5 bases and the J gene lost 8 bases, with 21 bases spanning the gap. This CDR3 has 16 amino acids. Looked up from germline, CDR1 is MGHRA and CDR2 is YSYEKL. The CDR3 loop is CASSFTSGRVGEKLFF. The DNA for the CDR3 is TGCGCCAGCAGCTTTACGTCGGGCAGGGTCGGAGAAAAACTGTTTTTT.

This clonotype was seen more than once but under ten times. The rearrangement uses TRBV6-2 or TRBV6-3 and TRBJ2-1, with 7 bases aligning to TRBD2. The CDR3 sequence is 15 residues long. The junction had 7 bases not matched to a gene; V was cut back by 7 bases and J by 1 base. CDR1 is MNHEY and CDR2 is SVGEGT in the germline V gene. The CDR3 loop reads CASIQAGFSYNEQFF. As DNA, the CDR3 is TGTGCCAGCATCCAAGCGGGGTTTTCCTACAATGAGCAGTTCTTC.

The CDR3 sequence is CASSPGTQNSYNEQFF. CDR3 nucleotide sequence: TGTGCCAGCTCACCCGGGACCCAGAATTCCTACAATGAGCAGTTCTTC. The chain is built from TRBV18 and TRBJ2-1, with D possibly being TRBD1 or TRBD2 (5 bases each). Trimming left V 3 bases short and J 1 base short, with 13 bases between. This CDR3 is 16 amino acids long. CDR1 is KGHSH, CDR2 LQKENI, per germline.

The chain employs TRBV10-3 and TRBJ2-3; 11 bases are shared with TRBD2. The germline CDR1 and CDR2 sequences are ENHRY and SYGVKD. With V trimmed by 6 bases and J by 1 base, 3 bases remained unmatched. The CDR3 consists of 15 residues. CDR3: CAIRKTSGGTDTQYF. The CDR3 DNA sequence: TGTGCCATCAGAAAGACTAGCGGGGGCACAGATACGCAGTATTTT.

The sample holds a few counts of this clonotype. This chain uses TRBV7-6 with TRBJ2-1; the match to TRBD2 covers 8 bases. CDR1 SGHVS and CDR2 FNYEAQ come from the germline V gene. The CDR3 runs to 17 residues. V lost 2 bases and J lost 7; bases outside the gene matches: 13. CDR3 sequence reads: CASSLIAPGLVINEQFF. The CDR3 nucleotides are TGTGCCAGCAGCTTAATTGCCCCGGGACTAGTGATTAATGAGCAGTTCTTC.

This clonotype was counted only a few times. The gene calls are TRBV15 and TRBJ2-1; D is perhaps TRBD2 (6 bases). Per germline, CDR1 LNHNV and CDR2 YYDKDF (reference sequence). Trimming took off 0 bases at V and 0 bases at J, with 12 bases between the two ends. There are 17 residues in the CDR3. The CDR3 protein is CATSRDSGLSSYNEQFF. The CDR3 nucleotides read TGTGCCACCAGCAGAGATAGCGGCCTGAGCTCCTACAATGAGCAGTTCTTC.

This clonotype was recorded many times. The chain links TRBV12-3 or TRBV12-4 to TRBJ2-1, with 7 positions matching TRBD2. Losses at the gene ends were 2 bases for V and 2 bases for J; bases not matched to a gene: 6. This CDR3 is built from 16 residues. The DNA of the CDR3 is TGTGCCAGCAGTTTACGGCTAGCGGAACCCTACAATGAGCAGTTCTTC. This encodes CASSLRLAEPYNEQFF.

The genes are TRBV5-1 and TRBJ2-7, with D possibly being TRBD2 (6 bases). The CDR3 contains 14 residues. In germline, CDR1 is SGHRS, CDR2 YFSETQ. Trimming took off 0 bases at V and 0 bases at J, with 7 bases between the two ends. This CDR3 is CASSLDGSSYEQYV. The CDR3 coding sequence is TGCGCCAGCAGCTTGGACGGGAGCTCCTACGAGCAGTACGTC.

The V gene is TRBV7-9, the J gene TRBJ1-1; D ambiguous. Trimming cost V 1 base and J 1 base, with 7 bases left between them. This CDR3 contains 14 residues. Germline assignment: CDR1 SEHNR and CDR2 FQNEAQ (reference sequence). Here the CDR3 DNA reads TGTGCCAGCAGCTTAGAGGCAGCGAACACTGAAGCTTTCTTT. It translates to CASSLEAANTEAFF.

This clonotype was seen repeatedly, ten times or more. This chain joins TRBV5-8 and TRBJ2-3, with 9 nucleotides matching TRBD2. This CDR3 is built from 15 residues. The V and J ends lost 4 bases and 0 bases, in that order; junction bases with no gene match: 3. Looked up from germline, CDR1 is SGHTS and CDR2 is YDEGEE. The CDR3 sequence: CASSRGRASTDTQYF. CDR3 coding DNA: TGTGCCAGCAGCCGCGGGAGGGCCAGCACAGATACGCAGTATTTT.

This clonotype was seen once. The chain combines TRBV7-6 with TRBJ2-7; weak D call: TRBD1 (6 bases). CDR3 size: 15 residues. Looked up from germline, CDR1 is SGHVS and CDR2 is FNYEAQ. Trimming removed 5 bases at V and 3 bases at J, with 17 bases between. CDR3 bases: TGTGCCAGCAGCCCCCGGGACACGGCCTACTACGAGCAGTACGTC. Translating it yields CASSPRDTAYYEQYV.

This clonotype has ten or more counts. The J gene is TRBJ2-7, the V gene TRBV12-3 or TRBV12-4; 9 bases match TRBD1. V lost 5 bases and J lost 1; bases outside the gene matches: 3. The CDR3 consists of 14 residues. CDR3 in amino acids: CASSVDRGSYEQYV. In DNA form, the CDR3 reads TGTGCCAGCAGTGTGGACAGGGGTTCCTACGAGCAGTACGTC.

This clonotype came up a few times. The CDR3, as DNA: TGTGCCAGCAGTCCATCGGCGGGACTCGATCAGCCCCAGCATTTT. Amino acids: CASSPSAGLDQPQHF. This chain uses TRBV12-3 or TRBV12-4 with TRBJ1-5; D is possibly TRBD1 (5 bases). The CDR3 sequence is 15 residues long. V lost 5 bases and J 5 bases, leaving 16 bases between the germline ends.

This clonotype was detected a few times. This chain joins TRBV24-1 and TRBJ2-2, with TRBD1 matching 8 bases. The V gene end was trimmed by 3 bases and the J gene end by 2 bases; junction bases not matched to a gene: 7. The CDR3 contains 17 residues. Germline values: CDR1 KGHDR, CDR2 SFDVKD. CDR3 sequence reads: CATSDPPTGENTGELFF. The CDR3 DNA is TGTGCCACCAGTGATCCTCCGACAGGGGAAAACACCGGGGAGCTGTTTTTT.